This T cell receptor (beta chain) was sequenced for a study of shared clonotypes between healthy human individuals. About the research overall: CD4 naive cells filled three plates per donor, CD4 memory three, CD8 naive two and CD8 memory one.

Concerning this clone itself: Antigen unknown.

Germline CDR1 MNHEY, CDR2 SMNVEV (reference sequence). Trimming removed 5 bases from V and 0 bases from J; junction bases left unmatched: 7. CDR3 length equals 17 residues. Each PCR replicate from the sorted subsets contained about 180 ng DNA, which is about 30,000 T cell genomes. Profiled with immunoSEQ multiplex PCR; TCRdb holds only in-frame clones, not every one. This sample carries some 1.4 million clones, more than 95% of them seen once, and the ten largest clones take about 1.2%. Whole-study results and caveats: The study found lower generation probabilities in non-shared clonotypes than in those shared by all four donors.

Sequences were obtained from naive CD4+ T cells sorted from blood. The subset here: CD45RA+ positively selected. The TCR was taken from a man under 40 in good health. The V call is TRBV27, the J call TRBJ1-2, with 12 positions matching TRBD1. CDR3: CASSQGTGGPTNYGYTF. The CDR3 DNA reads TGTGCCAGCAGTCAAGGGACAGGGGGCCCCACTAACTATGGCTACACCTTC.